This TCR beta chain derives from a study of cytomegalovirus exposure and HLA in healthy donors. With 60 Vbeta and 13 Jbeta primers, the PCR was carried out. This table comes from immunoSEQ multiplex PCR, and its TCRdb copy is limited to in-frame clones, with some not included. The sample yields 65,000 to 70,000 clones, 68% seen once. Germline V CDR1 and CDR2: SNHLY, FYNNEI. Trimming removed 6 bases from V and 5 bases from J; junction bases left unmatched: 0. The CDR3 extends over 12 amino acids. The specimen sequenced was PBMCs. The receptor comes from a woman between 25 and 40 years old in good health and CMV-seronegative. The chain joins TRBV2 to TRBJ1-5; 8 bases align to TRBD1. CDR3 nucleotide sequence: TGTGCCAGCAGGGACAGGGATCAGCCCCAGCATTTT. This encodes CASRDRDQPQHF. Using reference TRBV2 and TRBJ1-5 for the parts outside the CDR3, the full variable domain is EPEVTQTPSHQVTQMGQEVILRCVPISNHLYFYWYRQILGQKVEFLVSFYNNEISEKSEIFDDQFSVERPDGSNFTLKIRSTKLEDSAMYFCASRDRDQPQHFGDGTRLSIL.